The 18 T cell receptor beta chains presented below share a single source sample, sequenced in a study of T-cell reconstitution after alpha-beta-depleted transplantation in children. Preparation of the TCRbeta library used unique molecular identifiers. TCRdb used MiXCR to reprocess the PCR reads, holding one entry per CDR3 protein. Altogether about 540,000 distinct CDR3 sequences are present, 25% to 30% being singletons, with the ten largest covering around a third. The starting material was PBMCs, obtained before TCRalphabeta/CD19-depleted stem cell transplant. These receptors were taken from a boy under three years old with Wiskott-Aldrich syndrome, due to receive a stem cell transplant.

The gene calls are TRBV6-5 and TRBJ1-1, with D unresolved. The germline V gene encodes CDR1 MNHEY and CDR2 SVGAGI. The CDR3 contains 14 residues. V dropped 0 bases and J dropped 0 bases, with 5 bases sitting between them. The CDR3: CASSYSELNTEAFF. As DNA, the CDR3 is TGTGCCAGCAGTTACTCAGAATTGAACACTGAAGCTTTCTTT.

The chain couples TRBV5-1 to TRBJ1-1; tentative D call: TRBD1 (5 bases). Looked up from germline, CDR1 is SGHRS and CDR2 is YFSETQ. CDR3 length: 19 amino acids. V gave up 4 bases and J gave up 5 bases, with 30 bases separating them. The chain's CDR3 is CASSPQGYRGSYLDTEAFF. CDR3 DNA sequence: TGCGCCAGCAGCCCACAAGGGTATAGGGGCTCCTATTTGGATACTGAAGCTTTCTTT.

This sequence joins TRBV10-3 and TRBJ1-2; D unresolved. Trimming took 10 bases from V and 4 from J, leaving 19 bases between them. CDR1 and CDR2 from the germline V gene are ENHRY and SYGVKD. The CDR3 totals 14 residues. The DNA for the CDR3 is TGTGCCAGCGGGAAGGCAGCGACTTCCTATGGCTACACCTTC. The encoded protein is CASGKAATSYGYTF.

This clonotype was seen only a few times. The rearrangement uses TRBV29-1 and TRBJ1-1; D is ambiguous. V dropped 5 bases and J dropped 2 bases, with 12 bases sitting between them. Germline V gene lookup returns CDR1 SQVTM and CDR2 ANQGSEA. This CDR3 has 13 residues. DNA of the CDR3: TGCAGCGTTCATCGGCCACTTAACACTGAAGCTTTCTTT. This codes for CSVHRPLNTEAFF.

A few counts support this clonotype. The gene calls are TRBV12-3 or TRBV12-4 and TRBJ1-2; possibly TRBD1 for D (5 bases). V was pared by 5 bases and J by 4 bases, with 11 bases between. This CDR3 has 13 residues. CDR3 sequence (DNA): TGTGCCAGCAGTCAAACAGGATCCTATGGCTACACCTTC. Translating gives CASSQTGSYGYTF.

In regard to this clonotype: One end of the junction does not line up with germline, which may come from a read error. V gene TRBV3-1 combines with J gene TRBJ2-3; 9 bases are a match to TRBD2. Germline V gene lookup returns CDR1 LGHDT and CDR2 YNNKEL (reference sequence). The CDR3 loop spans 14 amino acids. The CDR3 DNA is TGTGCCAGCGGCTCCGGGACTAGCATAGATACGCAGTATTTT. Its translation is CASGSGTSIDTQYF.

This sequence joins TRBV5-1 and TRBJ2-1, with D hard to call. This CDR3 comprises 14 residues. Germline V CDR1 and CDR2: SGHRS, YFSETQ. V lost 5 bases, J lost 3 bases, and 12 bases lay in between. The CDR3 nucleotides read TGCGCCAGCAGATCGGACGTCAGCTACAATGAGCAGTTCTTC. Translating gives CASRSDVSYNEQFF.

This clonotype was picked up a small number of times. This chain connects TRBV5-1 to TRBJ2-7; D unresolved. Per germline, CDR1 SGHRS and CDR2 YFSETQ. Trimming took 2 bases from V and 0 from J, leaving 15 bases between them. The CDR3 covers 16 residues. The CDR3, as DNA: TGCGCCAGCAGCTTTTCATGGTCGAAAAGCTCCTACGAGCAGTACTTC. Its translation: CASSFSWSKSSYEQYF.

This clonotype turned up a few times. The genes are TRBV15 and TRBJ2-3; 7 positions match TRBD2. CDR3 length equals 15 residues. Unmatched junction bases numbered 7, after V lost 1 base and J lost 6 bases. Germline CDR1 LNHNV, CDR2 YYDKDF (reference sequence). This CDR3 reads CATSRARGEFDTQYF. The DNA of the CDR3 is TGTGCCACCAGCAGAGCTCGGGGGGAATTCGATACGCAGTATTTT. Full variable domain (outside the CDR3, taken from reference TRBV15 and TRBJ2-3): DAMVIQNPRYQVTQFGKPVTLSCSQTLNHNVMYWYQQKSSQAPKLLFHYYDKDFNNEADTPDNFQSRRPNTSFCFLDIRSPGLGDTAMYLCATSRARGEFDTQYFGPGTRLTVL.

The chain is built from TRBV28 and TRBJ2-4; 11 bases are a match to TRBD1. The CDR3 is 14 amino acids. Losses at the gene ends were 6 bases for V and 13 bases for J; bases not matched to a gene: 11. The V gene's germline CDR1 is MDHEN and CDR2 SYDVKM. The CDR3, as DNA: TGTGCCAGCAGCTCGGGACAGGGGGGAGGGGGACAGTACTTC. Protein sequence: CASSSGQGGGGQYF.

CDR3 in amino acids: CASRETSGTMGTQYF. The CDR3 DNA reads TGTGCCAGCAGAGAGACTAGCGGGACGATGGGTACGCAGTATTTT. The chain links TRBV12-3 or TRBV12-4 to TRBJ2-3, with 11 bases lining up with TRBD2. The CDR3 runs to 15 residues. V shed 6 bases, J shed 8 bases, and the junction held 10 bases outside the gene matches.

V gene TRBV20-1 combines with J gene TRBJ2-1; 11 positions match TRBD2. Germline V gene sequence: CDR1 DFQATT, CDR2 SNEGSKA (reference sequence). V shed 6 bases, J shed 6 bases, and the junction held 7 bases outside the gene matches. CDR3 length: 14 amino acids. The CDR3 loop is CSAITSGRGNEQFF. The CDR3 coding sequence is TGCAGTGCCATTACTAGCGGGAGAGGCAATGAGCAGTTCTTC.

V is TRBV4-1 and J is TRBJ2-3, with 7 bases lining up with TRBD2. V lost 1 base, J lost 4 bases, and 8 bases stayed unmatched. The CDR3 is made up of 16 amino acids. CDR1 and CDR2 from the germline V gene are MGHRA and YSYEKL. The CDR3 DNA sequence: TGCGCCAGCAGCCAAGGCACGAGCGGGGCCGCAGATACGCAGTATTTT. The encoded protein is CASSQGTSGAADTQYF.

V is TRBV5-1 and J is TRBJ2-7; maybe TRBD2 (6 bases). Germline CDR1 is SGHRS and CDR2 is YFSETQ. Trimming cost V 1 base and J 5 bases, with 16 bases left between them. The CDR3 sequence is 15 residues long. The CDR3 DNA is TGCGCCAGCAGCTTGAGCCGGGGACTTAACGACGAGCAGTACTTC. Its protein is CASSLSRGLNDEQYF.

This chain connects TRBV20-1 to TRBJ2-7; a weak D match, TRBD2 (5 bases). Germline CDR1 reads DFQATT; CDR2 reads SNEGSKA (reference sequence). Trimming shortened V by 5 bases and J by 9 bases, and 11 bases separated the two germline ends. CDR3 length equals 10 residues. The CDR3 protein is CSAAVAWQYF. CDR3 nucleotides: TGCAGTGCTGCTGTAGCGTGGCAGTACTTC.

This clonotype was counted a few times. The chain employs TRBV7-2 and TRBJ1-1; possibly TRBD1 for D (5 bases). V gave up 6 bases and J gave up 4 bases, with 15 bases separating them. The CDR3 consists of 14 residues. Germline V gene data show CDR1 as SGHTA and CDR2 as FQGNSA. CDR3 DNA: TGTGCCAGCAGAATACAGGTTGTAGGCACTGAAGCTTTCTTT. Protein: CASRIQVVGTEAFF.

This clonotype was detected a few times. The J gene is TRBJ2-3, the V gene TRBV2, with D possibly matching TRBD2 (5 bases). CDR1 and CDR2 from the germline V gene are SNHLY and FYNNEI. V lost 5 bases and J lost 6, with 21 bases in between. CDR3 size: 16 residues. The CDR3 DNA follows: TGTGCCAGCAGTCAATGGGAGTCTATCTGGAGGGATACGCAGTATTTT. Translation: CASSQWESIWRDTQYF.

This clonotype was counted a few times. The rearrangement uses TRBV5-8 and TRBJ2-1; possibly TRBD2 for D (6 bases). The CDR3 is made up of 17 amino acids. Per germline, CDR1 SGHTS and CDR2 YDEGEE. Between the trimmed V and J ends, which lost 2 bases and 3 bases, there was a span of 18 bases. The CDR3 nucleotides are TGTGCCAGCAGCTTATTTATAGGCGGGAAGAACTACAATGAGCAGTTCTTC. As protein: CASSLFIGGKNYNEQFF. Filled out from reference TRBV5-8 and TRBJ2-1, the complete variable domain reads EAGVTQSPTHLIKTRGQQATLRCSPISGHTSVYWYQQALGLGLQFLLWYDEGEERNRGNFPPRFSGRQFPNYSSELNVNALELEDSALYLCASSLFIGGKNYNEQFFGPGTRLTVL.